This T cell receptor beta chain was captured in a study of graft-versus-host responses after intestinal transplantation. Broader study findings: The authors found GvH clones in recipient marrow, some appearing first in ileum or blood.

With regard to this clone: The antigen is undetermined.

The CDR3 has 14 amino acids. V was clipped by 5 bases and J by 3 bases, with 13 bases between them. The V gene's germline CDR1 is MNHNS and CDR2 SASEGT. Sequenced by immunoSEQ multiplex PCR; TCRdb stores in-frame clones only, minus some. The repertoire has about 26,000 clones, 82% of them found once; the top ten carry roughly 0.65%. This rearrangement joins TRBV6-1 to TRBJ1-1, with a weak D call TRBD1 (6 bases). Specimen: unstimulated CD4+ T cells sorted from spleen or lymph node cells, collected before intestinal transplant. This receptor was obtained from a human donor who received an intestinal transplant. The CDR3 is CASSLLGGDTEAFF. The CDR3 nucleotides are TGTGCCAGCAGTTTGCTGGGGGGCGACACTGAAGCTTTCTTT.